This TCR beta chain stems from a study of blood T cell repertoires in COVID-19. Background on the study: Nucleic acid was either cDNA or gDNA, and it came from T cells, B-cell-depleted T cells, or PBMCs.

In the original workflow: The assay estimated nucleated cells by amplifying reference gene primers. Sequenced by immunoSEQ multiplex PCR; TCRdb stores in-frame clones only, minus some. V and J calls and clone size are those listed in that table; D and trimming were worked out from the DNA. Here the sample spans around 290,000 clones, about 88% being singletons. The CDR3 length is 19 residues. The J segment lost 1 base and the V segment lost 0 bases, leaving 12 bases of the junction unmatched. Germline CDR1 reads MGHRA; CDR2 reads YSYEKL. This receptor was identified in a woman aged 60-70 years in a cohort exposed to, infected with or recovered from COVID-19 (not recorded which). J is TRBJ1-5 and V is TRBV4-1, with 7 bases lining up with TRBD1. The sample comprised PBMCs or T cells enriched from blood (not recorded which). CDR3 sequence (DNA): TGCGCCAGCAGCCAAGACCCACTTACAGGGGAACGAAGCAATCAGCCCCAGCATTTT. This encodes CASSQDPLTGERSNQPQHF.